The clone carrying this TCR beta chain is a singleton in its sample. As yet, its antigen is unknown. The donors (healthy individuals) were bone marrow donors. Per germline, CDR1 MDHEN and CDR2 SYDVKM. V lost 5 bases, J lost 0 bases, and 15 bases lay in between. The CDR3 is made up of 16 amino acids. This PCR relied on a set of 60 Vbeta primers and 13 Jbeta primers. Produced via immunoSEQ multiplex PCR; TCRdb's table is partial and in-frame only. In the table there are 90,000 to 120,000 clones, approximately 80% of which are singletons. This record belongs to a study of cytomegalovirus exposure and HLA in healthy donors. At the level of the study: Early released data had about 85 million unique TCRs, all coming from HLA-typed donors. General study results and limits: The authors excluded some V segments, including TRBV6-2 and TRBV6-3, as indistinguishable. TCR beta chains associated with HLA were, in a later analysis, more clonally expanded than equally common others.

This clonotype was obtained from a male donor in good health and CMV-seronegative. The V and J genes are TRBV28 and TRBJ2-3; D is unclear. Sequencing used PBMCs. CDR3 region: CASSLPPGPSTDTQYF. The DNA for the CDR3 is TGTGCCAGCAGTCTACCGCCGGGTCCTAGCACAGATACGCAGTATTTT.